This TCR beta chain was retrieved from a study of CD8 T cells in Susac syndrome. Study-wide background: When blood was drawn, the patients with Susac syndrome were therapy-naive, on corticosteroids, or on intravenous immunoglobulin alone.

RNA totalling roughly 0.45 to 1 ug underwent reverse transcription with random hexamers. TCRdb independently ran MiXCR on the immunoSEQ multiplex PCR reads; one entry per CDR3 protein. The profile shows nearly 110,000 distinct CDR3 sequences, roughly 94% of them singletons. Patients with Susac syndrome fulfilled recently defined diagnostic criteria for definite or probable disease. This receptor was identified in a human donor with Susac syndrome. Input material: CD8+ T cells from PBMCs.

The DNA for the CDR3 is TGCAGCGTTGAGGGCTTCGTTTCAGAATTACTATACAATGAGCAGTTCTTC. Encoded protein: CSVEGFVSELLYNEQFF. The chain has TRBV29-1 and TRBJ2-1; unclear D gene. Germline V gene sequence: CDR1 SQVTM, CDR2 ANQGSEA. The V end lost 3 bases, the J end lost 4 bases, and 22 bases lay between the germline ends. This CDR3 has 17 amino acids.